This record concerns one TCR beta chain sequence. CDR1 and CDR2 from the germline V gene are MNHEY and SVGAGI. Losses at the gene ends were 5 bases for V and 3 bases for J; bases not matched to a gene: 3. The CDR3 consists of 14 residues. The table came from immunoSEQ multiplex PCR; TCRdb's copy has only in-frame clones and leaves some out. The sample has roughly 710,000 clones; 70% to 90% are singletons. This entry is derived from a study of shared T cell receptors in the human thymus. These same data were also listed under a study on human thymus T cells. From that second work: Related research has reported that thymic repertoires overlap highly among unrelated individuals.

The chain carries TRBV6-5 and TRBJ2-5, with TRBD2 identical over 10 bases. Sequenced sample: thymocytes. The clonotype comes from a girl younger than two with a congenital heart defect. This CDR3 reads CASSHSGGKETQYF. The CDR3 nucleotides are TGTGCCAGCAGTCATAGCGGGGGGAAAGAGACCCAGTACTTC.